This T cell receptor (beta chain) was profiled in a study of blood T cell repertoires in COVID-19. Here immunoSEQ multiplex PCR was the method, and the copy in TCRdb shows in-frame clones only, minus some. The sample has over 90,000 clones, roughly 76% seen once. Seattle patients were enrolled during active infection and followed longitudinally. V lost 5 bases to trimming and J lost 5 bases; unmatched junction nucleotides: 9. CDR1 and CDR2 (germline): SGHRS, YFSETQ. The CDR3 runs 14 residues. This receptor was identified in an elderly man with COVID-19, enrolled during active disease. The sequencing sample was made of peripheral blood. The chain joins TRBV5-1 to TRBJ2-7, with TRBD1 matching over 8 bases. CDR3 amino acids: CASRRDRTTNEQYF. In nucleotides, the CDR3 is TGCGCCAGCAGACGGGACAGGACTACTAACGAGCAGTACTTC.